The T cell receptor (beta chain) under discussion was sequenced for a study of blood T cells in healthy people across ages. The donors, healthy Caucasians from Russia, were aged about 6 to 95. Only a few counts were recorded for this clonotype. Germline V lookup: CDR1 MGHRA, CDR2 YSYEKL. This CDR3 contains 14 residues. V dropped 3 bases and J dropped 2 bases, with 10 bases sitting between them. A second PCR, run for about 7 to 11 cycles, used a sample-barcoded 5' primer plus a J-beta primer mix. Unique molecular identifiers of 12 random nucleotides labeled each cDNA. MiXCR, run by TCRdb on the 5' RACE reads, gives a single entry per CDR3 protein. The table has under 1,000,000 distinct CDR3 sequences, under 40% seen once; the top ten hold around 13%.

The V call is TRBV4-1, the J call TRBJ2-5; D is perhaps TRBD2 (6 bases). Material for sequencing was blood. This receptor was obtained from a young man in good health. CDR3 sequence reads: CASSHLRGQETQYF. CDR3 nucleotides: TGCGCCAGCAGCCATCTTCGGGGGCAAGAGACCCAGTACTTC.